This T cell receptor (beta chain) was identified during a study of radiotherapy plus CTLA-4 blockade in lung cancer. The study, taken as a whole, reports: Per reports, early blood T cell clone dynamics, plus interferon-beta, forecast response most strongly. Some TCR clones had been derived from tumors. These clones expanded in peripheral blood after radiotherapy plus ipilimumab.

Concerning this clone: The antigen remains undetermined.

V lost 6 bases to trimming and J lost 3 bases; unmatched junction nucleotides: 7. Germline lookup yields CDR1 WSHSY and CDR2 SAAADI. The CDR3 spans 15 residues. Method: immunoSEQ multiplex PCR; TCRdb's copy keeps in-frame clones and lacks some. In the table there are 53,000 or so clones, approximately 91% of which are singletons. This clonotype was obtained from a human donor with non-small cell lung cancer whose response to radiotherapy plus ipilimumab could not be evaluated. The specimen comprised peripheral blood, sampled from a patient treated with radiotherapy plus ipilimumab. V gene TRBV10-2 combines with J gene TRBJ1-1; 10 bases match TRBD1. Here the CDR3 DNA reads TGCGCCAGCAGGGGGGGACAGGGGAAGGACACTGAAGCTTTCTTT. The encoded protein is CASRGGQGKDTEAFF.